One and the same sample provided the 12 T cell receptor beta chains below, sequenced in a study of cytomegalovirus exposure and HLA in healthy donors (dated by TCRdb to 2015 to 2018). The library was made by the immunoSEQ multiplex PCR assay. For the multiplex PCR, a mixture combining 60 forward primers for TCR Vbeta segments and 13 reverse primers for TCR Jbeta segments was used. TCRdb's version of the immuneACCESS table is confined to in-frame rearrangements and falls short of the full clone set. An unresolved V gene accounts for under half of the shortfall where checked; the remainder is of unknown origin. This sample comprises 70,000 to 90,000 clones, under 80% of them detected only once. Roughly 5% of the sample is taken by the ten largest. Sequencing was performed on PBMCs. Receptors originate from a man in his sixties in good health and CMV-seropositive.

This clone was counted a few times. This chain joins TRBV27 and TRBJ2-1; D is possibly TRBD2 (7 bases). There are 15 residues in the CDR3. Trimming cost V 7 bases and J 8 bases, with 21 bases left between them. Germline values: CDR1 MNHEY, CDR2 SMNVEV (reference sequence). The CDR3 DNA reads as TGTGCCAGCACCCCAGGGGAGGGGAGTTCCGATGAGCAGTTCTTC. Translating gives CASTPGEGSSDEQFF.

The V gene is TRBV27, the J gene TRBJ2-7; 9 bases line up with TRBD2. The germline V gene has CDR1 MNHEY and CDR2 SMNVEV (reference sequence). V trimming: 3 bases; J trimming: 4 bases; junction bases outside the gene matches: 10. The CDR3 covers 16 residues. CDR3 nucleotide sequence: TGTGCCAGCAGTTTTTCTAGCGGGGCCACTAAGTACGAGCAGTACTTC. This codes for CASSFSSGATKYEQYF.

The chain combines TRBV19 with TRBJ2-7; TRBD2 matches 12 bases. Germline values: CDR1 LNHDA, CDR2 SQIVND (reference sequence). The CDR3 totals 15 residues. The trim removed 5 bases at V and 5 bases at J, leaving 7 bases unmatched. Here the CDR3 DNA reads TGTGCCAGTAGTGTCGGACTAGCGGGAATAAACGAGCAGTACTTC. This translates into CASSVGLAGINEQYF.

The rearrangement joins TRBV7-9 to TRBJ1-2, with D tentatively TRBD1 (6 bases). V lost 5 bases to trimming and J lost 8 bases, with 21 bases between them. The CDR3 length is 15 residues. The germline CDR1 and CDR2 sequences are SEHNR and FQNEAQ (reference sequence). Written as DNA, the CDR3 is TGTGCCAGCAGCGTCGCAGGGGATCCCACAGGGGGCTACACCTTC. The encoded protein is CASSVAGDPTGGYTF.

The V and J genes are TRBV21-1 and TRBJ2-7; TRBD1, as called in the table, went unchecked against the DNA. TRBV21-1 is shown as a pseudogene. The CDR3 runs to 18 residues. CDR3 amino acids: CASSETFGKQANTYEQYF. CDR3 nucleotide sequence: TGTGCCAGCAGCGAAACCTTTGGGAAACAGGCCAACACCTACGAGCAGTACTTC.

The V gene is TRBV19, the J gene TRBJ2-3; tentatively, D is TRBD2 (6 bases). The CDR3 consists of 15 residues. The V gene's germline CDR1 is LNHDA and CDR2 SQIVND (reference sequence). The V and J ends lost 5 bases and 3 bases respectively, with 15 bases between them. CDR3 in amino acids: CASSPASGDTDTQYF. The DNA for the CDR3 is TGTGCCAGTAGTCCGGCATCGGGGGATACAGATACGCAGTATTTT.

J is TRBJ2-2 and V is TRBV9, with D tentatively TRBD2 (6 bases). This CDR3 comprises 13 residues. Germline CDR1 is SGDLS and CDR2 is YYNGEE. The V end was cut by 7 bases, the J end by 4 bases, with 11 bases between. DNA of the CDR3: TGTGCCAGCGCTATAGCGGCCACCGGGGAGCTGTTTTTT. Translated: CASAIAATGELFF.

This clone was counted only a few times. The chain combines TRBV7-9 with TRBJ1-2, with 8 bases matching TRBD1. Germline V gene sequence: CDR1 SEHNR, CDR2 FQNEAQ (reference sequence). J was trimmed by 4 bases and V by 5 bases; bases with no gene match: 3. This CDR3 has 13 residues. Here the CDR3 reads CASSTTGGYGYTF. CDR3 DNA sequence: TGTGCCAGCAGCACTACAGGGGGCTATGGCTACACCTTC. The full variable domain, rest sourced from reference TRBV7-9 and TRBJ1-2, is DTGVSQNPRHKITKRGQNVTFRCDPISEHNRLYWYRQTLGQGPEFLTYFQNEAQLEKSRLLSDRFSAERPKGSFSTLEIQRTEQGDSAMYLCASSTTGGYGYTFGSGTRLTVV.

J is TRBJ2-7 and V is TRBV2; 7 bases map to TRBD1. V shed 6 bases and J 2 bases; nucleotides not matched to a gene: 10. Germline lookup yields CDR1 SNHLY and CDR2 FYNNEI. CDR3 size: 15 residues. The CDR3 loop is CASRATDRVPYEQYF. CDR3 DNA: TGTGCCAGCAGAGCCACCGACAGGGTTCCCTACGAGCAGTACTTC.

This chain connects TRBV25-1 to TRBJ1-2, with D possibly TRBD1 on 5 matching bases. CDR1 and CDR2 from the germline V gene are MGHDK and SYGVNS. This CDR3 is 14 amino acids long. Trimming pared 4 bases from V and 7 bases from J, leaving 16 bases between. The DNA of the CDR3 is TGTGCCAGCAGTGGTTCCCCCAGGGTGAGTGGCTACACCTTC. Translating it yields CASSGSPRVSGYTF.

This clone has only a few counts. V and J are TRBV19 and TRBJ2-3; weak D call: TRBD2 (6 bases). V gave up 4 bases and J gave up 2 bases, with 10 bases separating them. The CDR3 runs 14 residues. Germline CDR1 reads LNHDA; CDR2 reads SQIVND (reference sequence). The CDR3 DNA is TGTGCCAGTAGTACCCGGAGGGTCACAGATACGCAGTATTTT. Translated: CASSTRRVTDTQYF.

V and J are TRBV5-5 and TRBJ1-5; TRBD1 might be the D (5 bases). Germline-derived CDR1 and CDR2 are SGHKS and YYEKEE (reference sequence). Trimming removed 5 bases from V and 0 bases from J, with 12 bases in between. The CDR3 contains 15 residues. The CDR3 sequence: CASRADSYSNQPQHF. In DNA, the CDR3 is TGTGCCAGCAGGGCAGACAGTTATAGCAATCAGCCCCAGCATTTT.